This is a list of T cell receptor beta chains from one sample in a study of blood T cell repertoires in COVID-19. This table comes from immunoSEQ multiplex PCR, and its TCRdb copy is limited to in-frame clones, with some not included. This table has approximately 120,000 clones, about 88% appearing once. What was sequenced was peripheral blood. The source of these receptors is a woman older than 75 with acute or convalescent COVID-19. CDR3s include the opening cysteine and the closing phenylalanine or tryptophan. A D gene is named only where the DNA matches it firmly. The size entry is marked missing in some rows and otherwise reads once, few, many or a size class.

TRBD2,TRBJ2-1,TRBV10-3,.,CAISGTSDEQFF,TGTGCCATCAGTGGGACTAGTGATGAGCAGTTCTTC
TRBD1,TRBJ2-7,TRBV2,.,CASTPGQGLYEQYF,TGTGCCAGCACCCCGGGACAGGGGTTGTACGAGCAGTACTTC
TRBD1,TRBJ1-2,TRBV5-1,.,CASSTGDSVNYGYTF,TGCGCCAGCAGCACCGGGGACAGCGTGAACTATGGCTACACCTTC
TRBD1,TRBJ2-2,TRBV5-1,.,CASSSRWQGATNTGELFF,TGCGCCAGCAGCTCGCGGTGGCAGGGGGCGACGAACACCGGGGAGCTGTTTTTT
TRBD1,TRBJ1-3,TRBV7-9,.,CASSPLDRGPGNTIYF,TGTGCCAGCAGCCCCCTGGACAGGGGACCTGGAAACACCATATATTTT
.,TRBJ2-2,TRBV4-1,.,CASSQVPGNTGELFF,TGCGCCAGCAGCCAAGTCCCAGGGAACACCGGGGAGCTGTTTTTT
TRBD2,TRBJ2-5,TRBV9,.,CASSVGTSGGAGETQYF,TGTGCCAGCAGCGTAGGGACTAGCGGGGGGGCCGGAGAGACCCAGTACTTC
TRBD1,TRBJ2-7,TRBV19,.,CASSTWGTGSYEQYF,TGTGCCAGTAGTACCTGGGGGACAGGGTCCTACGAGCAGTACTTC
TRBD1,TRBJ1-1,TRBV7-9,.,CASSLDRGMPEAFF,TGTGCCAGCAGCTTAGACAGGGGGATGCCTGAAGCTTTCTTT
.,TRBJ2-7,TRBV10-2,.,CASSEGGSQYF,TGCGCCAGCAGTGAAGGGGGTTCGCAGTACTTC
TRBD2,TRBJ2-5,TRBV5-4,.,CASSLGSSGGSETQYF,TGTGCCAGCAGCTTGGGGTCTAGCGGGGGGTCAGAGACCCAGTACTTC
TRBD1,TRBJ1-3,TRBV28,.,CASTRQGSPNTIYF,TGTGCCAGCACAAGACAGGGGAGCCCGAACACCATATATTTT
TRBD2,TRBJ2-2,TRBV23-1,.,CASSQSRGANTGELFF,TGCGCCAGCAGTCAATCCCGGGGGGCGAACACCGGGGAGCTGTTTTTT
.,TRBJ2-7,TRBV6-2/TRBV6-3,.,CASSPMELRWAYEQYF,TGTGCCAGCAGCCCTATGGAGTTACGATGGGCCTACGAGCAGTACTTC
TRBD1,TRBJ2-4,TRBV4-2,.,CASSTGDIHIQYF,TGTGCCAGCAGCACAGGGGACATCCACATTCAGTACTTC
.,TRBJ1-1,TRBV10-3,few,CAISVGAQGIPEAFF,TGTGCCATCAGTGTTGGGGCCCAAGGGATCCCTGAAGCTTTCTTT
.,TRBJ2-7,TRBV3-1/TRBV3-2,once,CASSQSNEQYF,TGTGCCAGCAGCCAAAGCAATGAGCAGTACTTC
TRBD2,TRBJ2-3,TRBV4-1,.,CASSPRSLAGGSGDTQYF,TGCGCCAGCAGCCCCAGATCACTAGCGGGAGGCTCTGGAGATACGCAGTATTTT
TRBD1,TRBJ1-5,TRBV19,.,CASRGQGNQPQHF,TGTGCCAGTCGCGGACAGGGCAATCAGCCCCAGCATTTT
.,TRBJ2-3,TRBV7-7,.,CASSLEQAAMVTDTQYF,TGTGCTAGCAGCTTAGAACAGGCAGCGATGGTCACAGATACGCAGTATTTT
TRBD1,TRBJ1-5,TRBV19,.,CASRPGQGYQAQHF,TGTGCCAGTAGACCGGGACAGGGCTATCAGGCCCAGCATTTT
TRBD1,TRBJ2-1,TRBV7-3,.,CASSLADRGLYNEQFF,TGTGCCAGCAGCTTAGCGGACAGGGGGCTCTACAATGAGCAGTTCTTC
.,TRBJ1-2,TRBV9,.,CASSVGQDYGYTF,TGTGCCAGCAGCGTAGGGCAGGACTATGGCTACACCTTC
TRBD1,TRBJ2-1,TRBV5-6,.,CASSQGQGSSYNEQFF,TGTGCCAGCAGTCAGGGACAGGGCAGCTCCTACAATGAGCAGTTCTTC
TRBD2,TRBJ2-7,TRBV11-3,.,CASSWTSGREQYF,TGTGCCAGCAGCTGGACTAGCGGGAGAGAGCAGTACTTC
TRBD1,TRBJ1-6,TRBV7-6,.,CASSLEAGQANSPLHF,TGTGCCAGCAGCTTAGAAGCCGGACAGGCAAATTCACCCCTCCACTTT
.,TRBJ2-5,TRBV28,.,CASMSGIYQETQYF,TGTGCCAGCATGTCAGGGATCTACCAAGAGACCCAGTACTTC
TRBD2,TRBJ2-5,TRBV4-2,.,CASSKLAEETQYF,TGTGCCAGCAGCAAACTAGCGGAAGAGACCCAGTACTTC
TRBD1,TRBJ1-3,TRBV3-1/TRBV3-2,.,CASSLRPGGAGSGNTIYF,TGTGCCAGCAGCCTCCGACCAGGGGGCGCGGGTTCTGGAAACACCATATATTTT
.,TRBJ1-6,TRBV6-5,.,CASKGRVLSPLHF,TGTGCCAGCAAAGGCAGGGTATTATCACCCCTCCACTTT
.,TRBJ2-1,TRBV9,.,CASSVGGALNEQFF,TGTGCCAGCAGCGTAGGCGGGGCCCTTAATGAGCAGTTCTTC
.,TRBJ2-7,TRBV28,.,CASVRYGGTYEQYF,TGTGCCAGCGTCCGTTACGGGGGTACCTACGAGCAGTACTTC
TRBD1,TRBJ2-2,TRBV6-5,.,CASSTGGTGELFF,TGTGCCAGCAGTACAGGGGGGACCGGGGAGCTGTTTTTT
.,TRBJ1-6,TRBV5-8,.,CASRLSGVNNSPLHF,TGTGCCAGCCGACTGTCAGGGGTTAATAATTCACCCCTCCACTTT
.,TRBJ2-3,TRBV29-1,.,CSVEENPRRVSTDTQYF,TGCAGCGTTGAAGAAAACCCCCGCAGGGTCAGCACAGATACGCAGTATTTT
.,TRBJ2-1,TRBV5-6,once,CASSFHYNEQFF,TGTGCCAGCAGCTTCCACTACAATGAGCAGTTCTTC
.,TRBJ1-2,TRBV28,.,CASSFPQRNYGYTF,TGTGCCAGCAGTTTCCCCCAGCGGAACTATGGCTACACCTTC
TRBD1,TRBJ2-3,TRBV10-3,.,CAISTGETQYF,TGTGCCATCAGCACAGGGGAGACGCAGTATTTT
.,TRBJ1-2,TRBV19,.,CASSFPGNYGYTF,TGTGCCAGTAGTTTTCCCGGGAACTATGGCTACACCTTC
.,TRBJ1-4,TRBV28,.,CASSFPIQDNLYSEKLFF,TGTGCCAGCAGTTTCCCCATCCAGGACAATCTCTATAGTGAAAAACTGTTTTTT
TRBD1,TRBJ1-5,TRBV5-8,.,CASSTGTVSDQPQHF,TGTGCCAGCAGTACCGGGACAGTAAGTGATCAGCCCCAGCATTTT
TRBD1,TRBJ1-4,TRBV4-1,.,CASSGQGASEKLFF,TGCGCCAGCAGCGGACAGGGGGCGAGTGAAAAACTGTTTTTT
TRBD2,TRBJ2-3,TRBV27,.,CASRLAGGTDTQYF,TGTGCCAGCAGACTAGCGGGGGGCACAGATACGCAGTATTTT
TRBD1,TRBJ2-6,TRBV27,.,CASSLWTGGSSGANVLTF,TGTGCCAGCAGTCTTTGGACAGGGGGATCCTCTGGGGCCAACGTCCTGACTTTC
.,TRBJ1-5,TRBV28,once,CASSPNAGNQPQHF,TGTGCCAGCAGTCCCAACGCGGGCAATCAGCCCCAGCATTTT
.,TRBJ1-4,TRBV18,.,CASSPPWGGVEKLFF,TGTGCCAGCTCACCACCCTGGGGAGGGGTTGAAAAACTGTTTTTT
TRBD1,TRBJ2-3,TRBV24-1,.,CATSEARDRVTDTQYF,TGTGCCACCAGTGAAGCGCGGGACAGGGTTACAGATACGCAGTATTTT
TRBD1,TRBJ1-1,TRBV19,.,CATRPPDRVDTEAFF,TGTGCCACCCGACCGCCTGACAGGGTTGACACTGAAGCTTTCTTT
.,TRBJ2-3,TRBV12-3/TRBV12-4,.,CASSPLLGGAQYF,TGTGCCAGCAGTCCCCTGTTAGGGGGGGCGCAGTATTTT
.,TRBJ1-5,TRBV24-1,.,CATSDKTGPNQPQHF,TGTGCCACCAGTGATAAGACAGGACCCAATCAGCCCCAGCATTTT
TRBD1,TRBJ2-5,TRBV5-8,once,CASSLVGGGETQYF,TGTGCCAGCAGCTTGGTAGGGGGCGGGGAGACCCAGTACTTC
TRBD2,TRBJ2-5,TRBV3-1/TRBV3-2,.,CASSRQRGSLAQYF,TGTGCCAGCAGCCGCCAGCGGGGGTCTTTGGCCCAGTACTTC
.,TRBJ2-2,TRBV9,.,CASSVAGEGTGELFF,TGTGCCAGCAGCGTAGCGGGAGAAGGTACCGGGGAGCTGTTTTTT
.,TRBJ1-3,TRBV4-1,once,CASSQDIGTPGRASGNTIYF,TGCGCCAGCAGCCAAGATATAGGAACCCCAGGGCGAGCCTCTGGAAACACCATATATTTT